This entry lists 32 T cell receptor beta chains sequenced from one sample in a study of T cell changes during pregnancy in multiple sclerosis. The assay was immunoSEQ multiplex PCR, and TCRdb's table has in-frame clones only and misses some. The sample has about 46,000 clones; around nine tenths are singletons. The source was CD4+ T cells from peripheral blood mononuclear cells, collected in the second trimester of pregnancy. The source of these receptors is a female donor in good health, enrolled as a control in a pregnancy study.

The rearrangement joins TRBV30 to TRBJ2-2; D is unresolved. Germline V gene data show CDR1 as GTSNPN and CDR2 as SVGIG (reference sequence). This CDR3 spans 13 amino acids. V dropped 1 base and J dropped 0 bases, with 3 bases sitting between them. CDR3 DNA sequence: TGTGCCTGGAGTGCAGCGAACACCGGGGAGCTGTTTTTT. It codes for CAWSAANTGELFF. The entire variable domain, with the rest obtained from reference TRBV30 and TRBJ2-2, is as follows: SQTIHQWPATLVQPVGSPLSLECTVEGTSNPNLYWYRQAAGRGLQLLFYSVGIGQISSEVPQNLSASRPQDRQFILSSKKLLLSDSGFYLCAWSAANTGELFFGEGSRLTVL.

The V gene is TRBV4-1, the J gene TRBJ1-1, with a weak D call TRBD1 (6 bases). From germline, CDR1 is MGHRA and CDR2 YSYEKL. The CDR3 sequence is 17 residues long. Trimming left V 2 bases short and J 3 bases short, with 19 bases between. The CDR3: CASSQPTRGAEDTEAFF. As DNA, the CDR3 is TGCGCCAGCAGCCAACCTACCCGGGGGGCTGAGGACACTGAAGCTTTCTTT.

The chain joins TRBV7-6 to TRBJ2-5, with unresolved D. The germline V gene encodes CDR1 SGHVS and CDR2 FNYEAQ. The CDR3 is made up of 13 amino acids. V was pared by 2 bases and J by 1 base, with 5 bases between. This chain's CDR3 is CASSLYSQETQYF. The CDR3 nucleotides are TGTGCCAGCAGCTTATATAGCCAAGAGACCCAGTACTTC.

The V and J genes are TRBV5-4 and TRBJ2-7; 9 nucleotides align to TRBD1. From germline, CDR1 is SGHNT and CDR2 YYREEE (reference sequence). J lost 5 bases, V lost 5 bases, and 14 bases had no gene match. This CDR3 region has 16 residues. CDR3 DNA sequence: TGTGCCAGCAGTCGATCTGGGACAGGGATACTCCACGAGCAGTACTTC. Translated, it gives CASSRSGTGILHEQYF.

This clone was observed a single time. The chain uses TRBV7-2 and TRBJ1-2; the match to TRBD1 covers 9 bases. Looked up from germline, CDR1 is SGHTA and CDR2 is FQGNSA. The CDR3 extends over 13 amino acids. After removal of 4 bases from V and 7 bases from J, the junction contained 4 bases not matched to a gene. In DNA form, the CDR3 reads TGTGCCAGCAGCTCGGGACAGGGAGGTGGCTACACCTTC. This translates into CASSSGQGGGYTF. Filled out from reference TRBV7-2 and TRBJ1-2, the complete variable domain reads GAGVSQSPSNKVTEKGKDVELRCDPISGHTALYWYRQSLGQGLEFLIYFQGNSAPDKSGLPSDRFSAERTGGSVSTLTIQRTQQEDSAVYLCASSSGQGGGYTFGSGTRLTVV.

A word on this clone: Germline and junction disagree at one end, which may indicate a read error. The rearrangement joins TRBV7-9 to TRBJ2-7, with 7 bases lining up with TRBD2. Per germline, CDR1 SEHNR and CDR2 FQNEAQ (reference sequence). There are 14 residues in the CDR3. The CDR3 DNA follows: TGTGCCAGCAGCTTAGCGGGCCGGGAGGCAGGATCGCACTTC. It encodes CASSLAGREAGSHF.

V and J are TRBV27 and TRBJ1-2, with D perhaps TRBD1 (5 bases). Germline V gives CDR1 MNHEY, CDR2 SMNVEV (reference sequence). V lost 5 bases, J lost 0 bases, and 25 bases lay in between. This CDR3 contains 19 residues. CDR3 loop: CASSLSPARVKTANYGYTF. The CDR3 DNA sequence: TGTGCCAGCAGTCTGTCCCCCGCCAGGGTGAAGACGGCTAACTATGGCTACACCTTC.

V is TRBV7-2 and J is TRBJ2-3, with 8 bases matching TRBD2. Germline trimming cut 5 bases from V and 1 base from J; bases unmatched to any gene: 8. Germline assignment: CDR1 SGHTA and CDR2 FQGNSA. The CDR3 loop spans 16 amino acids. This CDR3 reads CASSPREAGGTDTQYF. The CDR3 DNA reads TGTGCCAGCAGCCCCCGTGAAGCGGGGGGCACAGATACGCAGTATTTT.

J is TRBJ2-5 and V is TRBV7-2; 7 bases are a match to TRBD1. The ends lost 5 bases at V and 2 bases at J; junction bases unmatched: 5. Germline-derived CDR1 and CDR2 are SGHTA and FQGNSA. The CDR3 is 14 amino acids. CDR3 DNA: TGTGCCAGCAGCCTCGGGACAGAACAAGAGACCCAGTACTTC. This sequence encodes CASSLGTEQETQYF.

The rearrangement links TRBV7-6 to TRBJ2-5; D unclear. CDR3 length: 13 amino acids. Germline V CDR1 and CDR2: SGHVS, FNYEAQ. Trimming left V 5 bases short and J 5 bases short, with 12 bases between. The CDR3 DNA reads TGTGCCAGCAGCCCACACCCTGTTGAGACCCAGTACTTC. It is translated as CASSPHPVETQYF.

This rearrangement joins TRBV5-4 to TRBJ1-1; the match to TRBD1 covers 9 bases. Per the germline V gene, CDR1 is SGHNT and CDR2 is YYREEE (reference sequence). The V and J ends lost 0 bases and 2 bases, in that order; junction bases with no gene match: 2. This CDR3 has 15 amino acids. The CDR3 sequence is CASSLADRGNTEAFF. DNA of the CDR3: TGTGCCAGCAGCTTGGCGGACAGGGGAAACACTGAAGCTTTCTTT. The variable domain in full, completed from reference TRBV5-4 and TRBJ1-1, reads ETGVTQSPTHLIKTRGQQVTLRCSSQSGHNTVSWYQQALGQGPQFIFQYYREEENGRGNFPPRFSGLQFPNYSSELNVNALELDDSALYLCASSLADRGNTEAFFGQGTRLTVV.

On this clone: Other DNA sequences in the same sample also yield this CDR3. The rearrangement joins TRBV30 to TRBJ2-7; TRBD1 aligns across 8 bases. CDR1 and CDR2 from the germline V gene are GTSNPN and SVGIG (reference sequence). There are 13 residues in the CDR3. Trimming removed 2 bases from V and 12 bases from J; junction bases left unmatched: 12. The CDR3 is CAWSLDLRGRMYF. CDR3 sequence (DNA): TGTGCCTGGAGTCTAGACCTCAGGGGGCGTATGTACTTC.

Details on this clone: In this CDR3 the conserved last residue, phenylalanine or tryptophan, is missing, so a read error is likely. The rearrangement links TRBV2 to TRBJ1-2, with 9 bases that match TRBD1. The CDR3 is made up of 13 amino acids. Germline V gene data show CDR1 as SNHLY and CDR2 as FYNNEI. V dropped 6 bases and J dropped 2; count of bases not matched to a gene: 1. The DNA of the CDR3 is TGTGCCAGCAGGGACAGGGGAAACTATGGCTACACCATC. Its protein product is CASRDRGNYGYTI.

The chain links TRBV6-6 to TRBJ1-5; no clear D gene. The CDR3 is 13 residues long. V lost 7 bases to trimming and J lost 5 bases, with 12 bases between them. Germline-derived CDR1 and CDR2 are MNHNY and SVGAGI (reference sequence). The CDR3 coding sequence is TGTGCCAGCACGGGGATTAATCATCAGCCCCAGCATTTT. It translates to CASTGINHQPQHF.

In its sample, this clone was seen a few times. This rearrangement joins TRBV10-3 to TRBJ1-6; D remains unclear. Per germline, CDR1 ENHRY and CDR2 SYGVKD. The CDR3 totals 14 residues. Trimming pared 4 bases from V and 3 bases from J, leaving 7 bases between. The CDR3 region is CAISAQYYNSPLHF. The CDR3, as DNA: TGTGCCATCAGTGCCCAGTACTATAATTCACCCCTCCACTTT.

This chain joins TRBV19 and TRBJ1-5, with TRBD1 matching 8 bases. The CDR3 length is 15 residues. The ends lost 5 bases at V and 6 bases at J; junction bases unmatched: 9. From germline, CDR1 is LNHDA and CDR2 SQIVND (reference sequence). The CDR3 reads CASSLSRTGSQPQHF. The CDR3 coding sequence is TGTGCCAGTAGTCTCAGTAGGACAGGGAGTCAGCCCCAGCATTTT.

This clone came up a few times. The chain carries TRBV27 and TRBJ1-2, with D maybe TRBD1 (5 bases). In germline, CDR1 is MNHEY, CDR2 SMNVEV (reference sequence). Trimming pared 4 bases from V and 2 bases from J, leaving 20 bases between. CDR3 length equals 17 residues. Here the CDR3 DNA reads TGTGCCAGCAGTTCTTACGTCGAGACAGCGATGAACTATGGCTACACCTTC. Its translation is CASSSYVETAMNYGYTF.

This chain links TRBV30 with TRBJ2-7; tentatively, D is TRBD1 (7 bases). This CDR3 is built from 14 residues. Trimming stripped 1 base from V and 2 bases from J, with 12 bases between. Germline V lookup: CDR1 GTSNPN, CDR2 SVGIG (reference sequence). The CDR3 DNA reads TGTGCCTGGAGTGCGGGGGACAGAGCCTACGAGCAGTACTTC. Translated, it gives CAWSAGDRAYEQYF.

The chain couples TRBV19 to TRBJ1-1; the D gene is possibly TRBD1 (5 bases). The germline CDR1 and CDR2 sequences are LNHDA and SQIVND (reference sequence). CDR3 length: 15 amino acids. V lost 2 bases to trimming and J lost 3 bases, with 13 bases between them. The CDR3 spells CASSIYGGLYTEAFF. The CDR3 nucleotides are TGTGCCAGTAGTATATACGGGGGTTTGTACACTGAAGCTTTCTTT.

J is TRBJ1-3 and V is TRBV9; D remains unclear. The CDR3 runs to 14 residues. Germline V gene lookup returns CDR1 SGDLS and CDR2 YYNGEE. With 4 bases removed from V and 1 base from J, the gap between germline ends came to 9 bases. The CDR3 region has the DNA TGTGCCAGCAGCCCTACCGAATCTGGAAACACCATATATTTT. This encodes CASSPTESGNTIYF.

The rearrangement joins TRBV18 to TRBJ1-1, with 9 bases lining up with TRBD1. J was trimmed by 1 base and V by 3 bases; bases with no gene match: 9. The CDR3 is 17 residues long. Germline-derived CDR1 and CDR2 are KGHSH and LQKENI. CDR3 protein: CASSPRQGGIPNTEAFF. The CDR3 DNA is TGTGCCAGCTCACCCAGACAGGGGGGAATACCGAACACTGAAGCTTTCTTT.

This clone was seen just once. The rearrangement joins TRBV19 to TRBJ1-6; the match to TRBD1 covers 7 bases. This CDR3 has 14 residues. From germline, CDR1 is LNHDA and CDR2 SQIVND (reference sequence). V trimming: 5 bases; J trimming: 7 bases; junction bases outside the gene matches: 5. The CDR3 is CASSSGTENSPLHF. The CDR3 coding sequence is TGTGCCAGTAGTTCCGGGACAGAGAATTCACCCCTCCACTTT.

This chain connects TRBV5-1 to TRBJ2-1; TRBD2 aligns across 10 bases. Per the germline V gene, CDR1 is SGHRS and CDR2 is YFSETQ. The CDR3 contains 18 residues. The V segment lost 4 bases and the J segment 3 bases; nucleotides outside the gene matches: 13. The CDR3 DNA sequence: TGCGCCAGCAGCACGCGGGCTAGCGGGGGCCCTGGCTACAATGAGCAGTTCTTC. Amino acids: CASSTRASGGPGYNEQFF.

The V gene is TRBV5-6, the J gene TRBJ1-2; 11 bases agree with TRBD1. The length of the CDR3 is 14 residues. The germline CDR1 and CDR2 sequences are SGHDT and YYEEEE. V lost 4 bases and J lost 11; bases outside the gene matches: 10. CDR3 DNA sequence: TGTGCCAGCAGCCATCGCCGGGACAGGGGGATGTACACCTTC. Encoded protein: CASSHRRDRGMYTF.

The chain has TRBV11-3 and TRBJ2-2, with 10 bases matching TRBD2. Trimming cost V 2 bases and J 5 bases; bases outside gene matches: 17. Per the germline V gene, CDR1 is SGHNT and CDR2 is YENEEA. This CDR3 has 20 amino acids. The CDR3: CASSLFSGSGGSIPTGELFF. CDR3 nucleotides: TGTGCCAGCAGCTTATTCTCCGGTAGCGGGGGGTCGATCCCAACCGGGGAGCTGTTTTTT.

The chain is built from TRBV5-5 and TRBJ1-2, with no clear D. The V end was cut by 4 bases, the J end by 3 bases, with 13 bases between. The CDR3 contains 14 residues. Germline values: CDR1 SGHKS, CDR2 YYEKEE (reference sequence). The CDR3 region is CASSRVVVDYGYTF. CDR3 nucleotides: TGTGCCAGCAGCCGGGTAGTTGTCGACTATGGCTACACCTTC.

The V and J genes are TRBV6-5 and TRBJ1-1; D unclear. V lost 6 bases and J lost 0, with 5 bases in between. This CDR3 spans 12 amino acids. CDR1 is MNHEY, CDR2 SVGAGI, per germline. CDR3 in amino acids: CASSRMNTEAFF. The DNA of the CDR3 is TGTGCCAGCAGCAGAATGAACACTGAAGCTTTCTTT.

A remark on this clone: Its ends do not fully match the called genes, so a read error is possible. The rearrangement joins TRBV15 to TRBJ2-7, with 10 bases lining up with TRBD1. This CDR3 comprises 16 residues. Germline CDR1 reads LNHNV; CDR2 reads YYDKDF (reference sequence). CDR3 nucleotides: TGTGCCACCAGCAGAGATGCGGACAGGGGGTCCTTCGAGCAGTACTTC. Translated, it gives CATSRDADRGSFEQYF.

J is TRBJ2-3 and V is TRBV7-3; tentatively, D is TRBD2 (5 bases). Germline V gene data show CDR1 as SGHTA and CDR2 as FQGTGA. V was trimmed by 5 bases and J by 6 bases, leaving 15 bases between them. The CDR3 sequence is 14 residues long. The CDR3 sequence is CASSPRGRSDTQYF. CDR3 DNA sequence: TGTGCCAGCAGCCCCCGGGGTCGGTCGGATACGCAGTATTTT.

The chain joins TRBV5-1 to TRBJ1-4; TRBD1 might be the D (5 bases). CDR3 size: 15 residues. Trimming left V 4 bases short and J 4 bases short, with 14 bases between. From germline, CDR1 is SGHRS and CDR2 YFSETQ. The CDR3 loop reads CASSPGRGNNEKLFF. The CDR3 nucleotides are TGCGCCAGCAGCCCCGGAAGGGGAAATAATGAAAAACTGTTTTTT.

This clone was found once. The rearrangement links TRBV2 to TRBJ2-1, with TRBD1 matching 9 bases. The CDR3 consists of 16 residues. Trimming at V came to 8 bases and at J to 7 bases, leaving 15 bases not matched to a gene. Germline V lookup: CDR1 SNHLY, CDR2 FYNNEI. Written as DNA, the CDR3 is TGTGCCAGCGGGATGAGGGGGGACAGGGCAAGGAATGAGCAGTTCTTC. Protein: CASGMRGDRARNEQFF.

The CDR3 bases are TGTGCCAGCAGCTTAGCGGCGGGATCGAGCAATCAGCCCCAGCATTTT. It translates to CASSLAAGSSNQPQHF. This sequence joins TRBV7-2 and TRBJ1-5; D unresolved. Germline-derived CDR1 and CDR2 are SGHTA and FQGNSA. The CDR3 has 16 residues. Trimming removed 0 bases at V and 1 base at J, with 10 bases between.